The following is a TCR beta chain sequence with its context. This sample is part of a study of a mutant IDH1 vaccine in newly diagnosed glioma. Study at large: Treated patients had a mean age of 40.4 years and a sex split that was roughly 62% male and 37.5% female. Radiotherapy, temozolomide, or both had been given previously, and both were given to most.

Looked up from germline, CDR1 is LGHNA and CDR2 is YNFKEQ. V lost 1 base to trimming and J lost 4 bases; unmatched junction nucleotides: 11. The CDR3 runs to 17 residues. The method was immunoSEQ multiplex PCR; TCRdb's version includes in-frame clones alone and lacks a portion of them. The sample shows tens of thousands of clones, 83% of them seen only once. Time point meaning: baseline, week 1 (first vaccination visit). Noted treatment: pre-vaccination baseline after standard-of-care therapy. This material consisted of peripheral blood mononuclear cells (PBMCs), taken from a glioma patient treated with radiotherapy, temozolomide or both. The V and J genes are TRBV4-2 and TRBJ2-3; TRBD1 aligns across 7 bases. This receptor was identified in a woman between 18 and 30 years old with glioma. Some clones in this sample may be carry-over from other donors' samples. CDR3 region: CASSQGLQGPVADTQYF. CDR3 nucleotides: TGTGCCAGCAGCCAAGGCTTACAGGGGCCGGTTGCAGATACGCAGTATTTT.